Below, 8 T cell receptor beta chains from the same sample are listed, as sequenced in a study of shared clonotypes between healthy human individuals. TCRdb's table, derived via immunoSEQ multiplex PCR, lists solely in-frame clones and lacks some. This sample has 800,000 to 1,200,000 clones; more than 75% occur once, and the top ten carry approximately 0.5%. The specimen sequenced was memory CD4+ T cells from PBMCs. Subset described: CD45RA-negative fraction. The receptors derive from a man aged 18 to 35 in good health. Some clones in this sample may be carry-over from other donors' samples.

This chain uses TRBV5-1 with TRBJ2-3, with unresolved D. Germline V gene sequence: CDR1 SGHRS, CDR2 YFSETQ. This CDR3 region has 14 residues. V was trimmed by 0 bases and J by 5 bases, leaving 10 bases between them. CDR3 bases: TGCGCCAGCAGCTTGGTGGAGCGCAGAGATACGCAGTATTTT. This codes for CASSLVERRDTQYF. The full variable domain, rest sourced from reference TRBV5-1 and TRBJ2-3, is KAGVTQTPRYLIKTRGQQVTLSCSPISGHRSVSWYQQTPGQGLQFLFEYFSETQRNKGNFPGRFSGRQFSNSRSEMNVSTLELGDSALYLCASSLVERRDTQYFGPGTRLTVL.

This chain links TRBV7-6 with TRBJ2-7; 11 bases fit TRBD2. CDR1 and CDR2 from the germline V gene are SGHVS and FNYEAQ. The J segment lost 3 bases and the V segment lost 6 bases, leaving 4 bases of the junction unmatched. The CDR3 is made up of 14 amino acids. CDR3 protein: CASSQGLAGYEQYF. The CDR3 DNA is TGTGCCAGCAGTCAAGGACTAGCGGGCTACGAGCAGTACTTC. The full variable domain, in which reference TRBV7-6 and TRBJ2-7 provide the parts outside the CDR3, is GAGVSQSPRYKVTKRGQDVALRCDPISGHVSLYWYRQALGQGPEFLTYFNYEAQQDKSGLPNDRFSAERPEGSISTLTIQRTEQRDSAMYRCASSQGLAGYEQYFGPGTRLTVT.

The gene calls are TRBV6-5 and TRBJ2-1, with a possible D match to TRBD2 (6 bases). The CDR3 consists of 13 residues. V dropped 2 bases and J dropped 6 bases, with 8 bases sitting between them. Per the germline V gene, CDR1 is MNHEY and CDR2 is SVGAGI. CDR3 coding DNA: TGTGCCAGCAGTTACCGGGGGTCCAATGAGCAGTTCTTC. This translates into CASSYRGSNEQFF.

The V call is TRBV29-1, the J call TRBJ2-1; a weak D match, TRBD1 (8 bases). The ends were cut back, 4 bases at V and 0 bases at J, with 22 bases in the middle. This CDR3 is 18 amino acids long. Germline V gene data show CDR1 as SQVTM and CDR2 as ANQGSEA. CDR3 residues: CSVARYLSGTGSYNEQFF. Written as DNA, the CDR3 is TGCAGCGTTGCTCGTTATTTGAGCGGGACAGGCTCCTACAATGAGCAGTTCTTC.

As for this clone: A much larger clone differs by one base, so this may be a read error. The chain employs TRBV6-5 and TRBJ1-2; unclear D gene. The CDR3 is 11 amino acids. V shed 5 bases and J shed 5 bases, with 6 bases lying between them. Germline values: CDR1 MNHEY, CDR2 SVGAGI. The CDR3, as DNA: TGTGCCAGCAGTCTGACATATGGCTACACCTTC. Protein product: CASSLTYGYTF.

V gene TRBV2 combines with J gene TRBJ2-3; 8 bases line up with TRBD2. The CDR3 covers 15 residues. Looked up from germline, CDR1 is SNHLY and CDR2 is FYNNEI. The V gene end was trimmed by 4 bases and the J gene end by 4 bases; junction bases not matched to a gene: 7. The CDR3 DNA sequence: TGTGCCAGCAGTGCCAGCGGGAGTGAATCAGATACGCAGTATTTT. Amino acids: CASSASGSESDTQYF. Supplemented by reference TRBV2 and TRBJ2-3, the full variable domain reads EPEVTQTPSHQVTQMGQEVILRCVPISNHLYFYWYRQILGQKVEFLVSFYNNEISEKSEIFDDQFSVERPDGSNFTLKIRSTKLEDSAMYFCASSASGSESDTQYFGPGTRLTVL.

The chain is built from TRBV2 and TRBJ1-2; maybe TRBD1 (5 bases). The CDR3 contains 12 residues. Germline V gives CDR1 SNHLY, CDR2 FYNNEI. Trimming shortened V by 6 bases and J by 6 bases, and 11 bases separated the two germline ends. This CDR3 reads CASRGDWDGYTF. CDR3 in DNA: TGTGCCAGCAGGGGGGACTGGGATGGCTACACCTTC.

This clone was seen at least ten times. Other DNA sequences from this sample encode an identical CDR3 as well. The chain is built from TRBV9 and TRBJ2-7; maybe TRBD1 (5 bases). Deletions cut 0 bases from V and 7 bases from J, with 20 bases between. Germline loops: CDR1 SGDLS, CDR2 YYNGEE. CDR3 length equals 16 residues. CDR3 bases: TGTGCCAGCAGCGTAGCTAGTAGGGCCTACGCAGGGGAGCAGTACTTC. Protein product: CASSVASRAYAGEQYF.